This TCR beta chain was sequenced for a study of T cells in Graves' hyperthyroidism and ophthalmopathy. This clonotype was counted ten times or more. The CDR3 totals 16 residues. Trimming took 10 bases from V and 2 from J; bases not matched to a gene: 15. Germline CDR1 and CDR2: MNHNS and SASEGT. Researchers took RNA transcripts and amplified the TCR beta CDR3 regions from them. The TCR CDR3 was amplified in a first-round RT-PCR using the HTBI primer set. TCRdb re-derived calls from the multiplex PCR reads in MiXCR, one entry per CDR3 protein. The sample yields 300,000 to 400,000 distinct CDR3 sequences, more than 11% seen once.

This chain links TRBV6-1 with TRBJ2-7; 9 bases match TRBD2. What was sequenced was blood. This receptor was obtained from an older woman with Graves' hyperthyroidism. The CDR3 sequence: CATKDLAGGSPYEQYF. CDR3 in DNA: TGTGCCACCAAAGATCTTGCGGGAGGGTCGCCCTACGAGCAGTACTTC.